This T cell receptor (beta chain) was recorded in a study of beta chain features in type 1 diabetes. Findings of the study overall: TCRB rearrangement may or may not be influenced by HLA type; here this remained unresolved. Significant though moderate, a shortening of TCRB CDR3s appeared in all four CD4+ subsets of Type 1 diabetes patients.

This clone occurred many times. Its target is not known. Every sorted population was more than 95% pure. Investigators reverse transcribed all isolated RNA, so they sequenced expressed TCRB transcripts. Method: immunoSEQ multiplex PCR; TCRdb's copy keeps in-frame clones and lacks some. The sample contains about 340,000 clones, around 8.5% of which appear only once. The V gene end was trimmed by 6 bases and the J gene end by 3 bases; junction bases not matched to a gene: 7. This CDR3 contains 14 residues. Germline V gene lookup returns CDR1 KGHSH and CDR2 LQKENI. This chain joins TRBV18 and TRBJ2-5; 7 bases fit TRBD1. The clonotype was recovered from a man aged 25-45 years with type 1 diabetes. Sequencing was done on a sample of central memory CD4+ T cells from blood. CDR3 in amino acids: CASSLRQGEETQYF. CDR3 DNA sequence: TGTGCCAGCTCCCTGAGACAGGGTGAAGAGACCCAGTACTTC.